The 9 T cell receptor beta chains below come from one sample, sequenced in a study of T-cell reconstitution after alpha-beta-depleted transplantation in children. Preparing the TCRbeta library involved the use of unique molecular identifiers. TCRdb called the PCR reads again in MiXCR, with one record for every CDR3 protein. The sample lists about 590,000 distinct CDR3 sequences, about an eighth occurring once. The sequencing here drew on PBMCs, mostly from graft donor cells, taken 360 days after TCRalphabeta/CD19-depleted stem cell transplant. The receptors shown here come from a male patient younger than 18 who had a stem cell transplant for acute myeloid leukemia, so the T cells may come from the graft donor.

In this sample, this clonotype turned up a few times. The gene calls are TRBV28 and TRBJ2-5; 9 bases fit TRBD1. Germline lookup yields CDR1 MDHEN and CDR2 SYDVKM. V lost 4 bases and J lost 2; bases outside the gene matches: 5. This CDR3 has 15 residues. CDR3 protein: CASSSDRGRQETQYF. The CDR3 nucleotides are TGTGCCAGCAGTTCTGACAGGGGGAGGCAAGAGACCCAGTACTTC.

The CDR3 sequence: CSVEDRYRATGELFF. The CDR3 DNA is TGCAGCGTTGAAGATCGGTATAGGGCTACCGGGGAGCTGTTTTTT. This chain links TRBV29-1 with TRBJ2-2; D remains unclear. CDR1 SQVTM and CDR2 ANQGSEA come from the germline V gene. CDR3 size: 15 residues. V was trimmed by 0 bases and J by 5 bases, leaving 13 bases between them.

This clonotype has more than one count but fewer than ten. The chain carries TRBV7-6 and TRBJ2-7; D is possibly TRBD1 (6 bases). Germline V gives CDR1 SGHVS, CDR2 FNYEAQ. The ends were cut back, 0 bases at V and 3 bases at J, with 15 bases in the middle. This CDR3 is 16 amino acids long. CDR3 DNA sequence: TGTGCCAGCAGCTTAGCGCTAATAGGGGGTGACTACGAGCAGTACTTC. Its translation is CASSLALIGGDYEQYF.

This chain joins TRBV5-1 and TRBJ2-1; no reliable D call. The CDR3 spans 16 residues. V dropped 0 bases and J dropped 2 bases, with 12 bases sitting between them. Germline V gene lookup returns CDR1 SGHRS and CDR2 YFSETQ. CDR3 in amino acids: CASSLAEDTPYNEQFF. CDR3 coding DNA: TGCGCCAGCAGCTTGGCCGAGGATACCCCCTACAATGAGCAGTTCTTC.

This clonotype was detected only once. Relative to the germline gene, one junction end is altered; a read error may explain this. This chain links TRBV2 with TRBJ2-7; perhaps TRBD1 as D (6 bases). The CDR3 consists of 14 residues. Per germline, CDR1 SNHLY and CDR2 FYNNEI. The CDR3 reads CASRVPGTPYEQCF. The CDR3 region has the DNA TGTGCCAGCAGAGTTCCCGGGACACCCTACGAGCAGTGCTTC.

This clonotype appeared many times. This CDR3 reads CASSLLSSSYEQYF. The CDR3, as DNA: TGTGCCAGCTCACTTCTTTCAAGCTCCTACGAGCAGTACTTC. This chain links TRBV18 with TRBJ2-7; D is unclear. The V gene lost 4 bases and the J gene lost 0 bases, with 10 bases spanning the gap. Looked up from germline, CDR1 is KGHSH and CDR2 is LQKENI. This CDR3 has 14 residues.

This clonotype was counted once. DNA for the CDR3: TGTGCCAGCAGCTCCTCCGCCTCCCACTACAATGAGCAGTTCTTC. It encodes CASSSSASHYNEQFF. V usage is TRBV7-3 and J usage is TRBJ2-1; D is unclear. V shed 4 bases and J shed 3 bases, with 13 bases lying between them. The CDR3 is made up of 15 amino acids. Germline assignment: CDR1 SGHTA and CDR2 FQGTGA.

The chain links TRBV19 to TRBJ1-4, with 10 bases that match TRBD1. Germline V gives CDR1 LNHDA, CDR2 SQIVND (reference sequence). This CDR3 region has 15 residues. Trimming took 6 bases from V and 7 from J; bases not matched to a gene: 8. The chain's CDR3 is CASSNDRGLLEKLFF. The CDR3 DNA follows: TGTGCCAGTAGCAACGACAGGGGGCTACTTGAAAAACTGTTTTTT. Full variable domain (missing parts from reference TRBV19 and TRBJ1-4): DGGITQSPKYLFRKEGQNVTLSCEQNLNHDAMYWYRQDPGQGLRLIYYSQIVNDFQKGDIAEGYSVSREKKESFPLTVTSAQKNPTAFYLCASSNDRGLLEKLFFGSGTQLSVL.

This clonotype has a handful of counts. The genes are TRBV19 and TRBJ2-3; D perhaps matches TRBD1 (5 bases). This CDR3 has 13 amino acids. V was clipped by 9 bases and J by 1 base, with 11 bases between them. Germline V gene data show CDR1 as LNHDA and CDR2 as SQIVND (reference sequence). The chain's CDR3 is CASQTTGTDTQYF. In DNA form, the CDR3 reads TGTGCCAGCCAGACGACAGGCACAGATACGCAGTATTTT.